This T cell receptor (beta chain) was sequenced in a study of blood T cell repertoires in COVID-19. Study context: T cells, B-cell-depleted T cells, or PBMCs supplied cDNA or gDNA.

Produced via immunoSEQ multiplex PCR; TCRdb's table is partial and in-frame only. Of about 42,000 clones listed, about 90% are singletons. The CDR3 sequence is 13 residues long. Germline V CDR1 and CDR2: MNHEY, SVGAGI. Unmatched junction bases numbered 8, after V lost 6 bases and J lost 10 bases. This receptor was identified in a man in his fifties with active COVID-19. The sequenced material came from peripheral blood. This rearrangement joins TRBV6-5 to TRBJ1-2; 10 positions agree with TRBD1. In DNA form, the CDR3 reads TGTGCCAGCAGACGACAGGGGGCGCGTGACTACACCTTC. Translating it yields CASRRQGARDYTF.